Sequencing of this T cell receptor (beta chain) was carried out in a study of technical replicates of blood from a handful of donors. Germline V lookup: CDR1 SGHAT, CDR2 FQNNGV. V lost 5 bases to trimming and J lost 5 bases; unmatched junction nucleotides: 11. The CDR3 is 15 amino acids. Profiling relied on immunoSEQ multiplex PCR, and the TCRdb table lists in-frame clones only, not all of them. The data show around 76,000 clones, 92% seen once. This TCR derives from a human donor in good health. Material for sequencing was T cells isolated from PBMCs. The V and J genes are TRBV11-2 and TRBJ1-2; 7 bases fit TRBD1. The CDR3: CASSNWTGALYGYTF. CDR3 DNA: TGTGCCAGCAGCAATTGGACAGGAGCACTTTATGGCTACACCTTC.